This note documents a single T cell receptor (beta chain) sequence. Its antigen is undetermined. The naive CD8 subset, CD45RO-negative cells positively selected for CCR7, excluded terminally differentiated effector memory CD45RA+ cells. The data were obtained in a study of shared clonotypes between healthy human individuals. Overall study results and limits: Estimated richness values were generally larger in naive subsets than in memory subsets.

Trimming pared 4 bases from V and 8 bases from J, leaving 9 bases between. This CDR3 has 12 amino acids. Germline V CDR1 and CDR2: SGHAT, FQNNGV. Sorted-subset replicate PCR reactions contained 200 ng DNA, corresponding to tens of thousands of T cell genomes. Repertoires were generated with immunoSEQ multiplex PCR, while TCRdb's copy carries only in-frame clones and drops some. The table lists around 2.1 million clones, more than 85% of them singletons. The clonotype comes from a young man in good health. Some clones in this sample may be carry-over from other donors' samples. Sequencing was done on a sample of naive CD8+ T cells from PBMCs. V usage is TRBV11-2 and J usage is TRBJ2-1; D not certain. In DNA form, the CDR3 reads TGTGCCAGCAGCTGGTCGGTGGATGAGCAGTTCTTC. It specifies CASSWSVDEQFF.